Following are 12 T cell receptor beta chains from one sample sequenced in a study of T-cell reconstitution after alpha-beta-depleted transplantation in children. Construction of the TCRbeta library involved unique molecular identifiers. In TCRdb, the PCR reads were re-called with MiXCR into one record per CDR3 protein. The sample comprises about 220,000 distinct CDR3 sequences, around a sixth of which are singletons, and about 39% rests with the top ten. Material: PBMCs, mostly from graft donor cells, obtained 360 days after TCRalphabeta/CD19-depleted stem cell transplant. These receptors were collected from a male patient aged 2 to 10 who had a stem cell transplant for acute lymphoblastic leukemia, so the T cells may come from the graft donor.

This clonotype appeared a few times. The chain couples TRBV4-3 to TRBJ2-1, with 8 bases matching TRBD2. The CDR3 runs 17 residues. Germline loops: CDR1 LGHNA, CDR2 YSLEER. With V trimmed by 1 base and J by 7 bases, 12 bases remained unmatched. CDR3 loop: CASSQAWAGGLRNEQFF. The CDR3 DNA sequence: TGCGCCAGCAGCCAAGCATGGGCGGGAGGTCTTAGGAATGAGCAGTTCTTC.

This clonotype has a handful of counts. This chain joins TRBV27 and TRBJ2-2, with D possibly matching TRBD1 (5 bases). V lost 5 bases and J 8 bases, leaving 12 bases between the germline ends. The CDR3 spans 13 residues. Germline CDR1 MNHEY, CDR2 SMNVEV (reference sequence). The CDR3 nucleotides read TGTGCCAGCAGTACCTCAGGGTCGGGGGAGCTGTTTTTT. This encodes CASSTSGSGELFF.

CDR3: CASSTGGFGTEAFF. CDR3 coding DNA: TGTGCCAGCAGTACAGGGGGCTTCGGCACTGAAGCTTTCTTT. The chain employs TRBV28 and TRBJ1-1, with 9 bases fitting TRBD1. Germline V CDR1 and CDR2: MDHEN, SYDVKM. This CDR3 contains 14 residues. V dropped 5 bases and J dropped 4; count of bases not matched to a gene: 5.

This chain joins TRBV7-2 and TRBJ1-6; D uncertain. The CDR3 spans 14 residues. From germline, CDR1 is SGHTA and CDR2 FQGNSA. V was clipped by 5 bases and J by 0 bases, with 5 bases between them. DNA of the CDR3: TGTGCCAGCAGCACGAGCTCCTATAATTCACCCCTCCACTTT. Translation gives CASSTSSYNSPLHF. The full variable domain, rest sourced from reference TRBV7-2 and TRBJ1-6, is GAGVSQSPSNKVTEKGKDVELRCDPISGHTALYWYRQSLGQGLEFLIYFQGNSAPDKSGLPSDRFSAERTGGSVSTLTIQRTQQEDSAVYLCASSTSSYNSPLHFGNGTRLTVT.

The V and J genes are TRBV7-2 and TRBJ1-2; 9 nucleotides align to TRBD1. The length of the CDR3 is 14 residues. Germline CDR1 reads SGHTA; CDR2 reads FQGNSA. The V segment lost 3 bases and the J segment 5 bases; nucleotides outside the gene matches: 4. This CDR3 reads CASSLGQGKYGYTF. The DNA of the CDR3 is TGTGCCAGCAGCTTGGGACAGGGCAAGTATGGCTACACCTTC. The full variable domain, rest sourced from reference TRBV7-2 and TRBJ1-2, is GAGVSQSPSNKVTEKGKDVELRCDPISGHTALYWYRQSLGQGLEFLIYFQGNSAPDKSGLPSDRFSAERTGGSVSTLTIQRTQQEDSAVYLCASSLGQGKYGYTFGSGTRLTVV.

This chain joins TRBV5-1 and TRBJ2-7; TRBD1 aligns across 11 bases. The J segment lost 0 bases and the V segment lost 3 bases, leaving 8 bases of the junction unmatched. Germline CDR1 SGHRS, CDR2 YFSETQ. The CDR3 is 17 residues long. This chain's CDR3 is CASSSRDRGFLSYEQYF. The CDR3 DNA is TGCGCCAGCAGCTCCCGGGACAGGGGGTTTCTCTCCTACGAGCAGTACTTC.

The V call is TRBV5-1, the J call TRBJ1-1; D perhaps matches TRBD1 (6 bases). Trimming stripped 4 bases from V and 3 bases from J, with 13 bases between. CDR3 size: 14 residues. CDR1 is SGHRS and CDR2 is YFSETQ in the germline V gene. CDR3 protein: CASSPGGPDTEAFF. The DNA for the CDR3 is TGCGCCAGCAGCCCGGGGGGGCCGGACACTGAAGCTTTCTTT.

The CDR3 DNA reads TGCAGCGTCGGAACCGGGACTCCCTACGAGCAGTACTTC. Its protein product is CSVGTGTPYEQYF. The chain carries TRBV29-1 and TRBJ2-7; TRBD2 is a possible D gene (6 bases). This CDR3 contains 13 residues. Germline assignment: CDR1 SQVTM and CDR2 ANQGSEA. The ends were cut back, 6 bases at V and 2 bases at J, with 14 bases in the middle.

This clonotype was counted a few times. The J gene is TRBJ2-7, the V gene TRBV3-1, with D perhaps matching TRBD2 (6 bases). The CDR3 has 13 amino acids. The germline gives CDR1 LGHDT, CDR2 YNNKEL (reference sequence). Trimming left V 1 base short and J 5 bases short, with 9 bases between. CDR3 residues: CASSQVLANEQYF. CDR3 in DNA: TGTGCCAGCAGCCAAGTCCTAGCGAACGAGCAGTACTTC.

The chain carries TRBV4-3 and TRBJ2-3, with 16 positions matching TRBD2. V was clipped by 6 bases and J by 2 bases; unmatched bases: 14. Germline V lookup: CDR1 LGHNA, CDR2 YSLEER. CDR3 length equals 20 residues. Here the CDR3 reads CASSRHPPGTSGGATDTQYF. The CDR3 DNA reads as TGCGCCAGCAGTCGCCATCCCCCTGGGACTAGCGGGGGGGCCACAGATACGCAGTATTTT.

The rearrangement uses TRBV20-1 and TRBJ1-5; D is uncertain. Trimming cost V 7 bases and J 2 bases, with 6 bases left between them. Looked up from germline, CDR1 is DFQATT and CDR2 is SNEGSKA (reference sequence). The CDR3 is made up of 11 amino acids. The DNA of the CDR3 is TGCAGTGTGGCAGGCAATCAGCCCCAGCATTTT. Protein product: CSVAGNQPQHF.

V usage is TRBV5-1 and J usage is TRBJ1-5; perhaps TRBD1 as D (6 bases). Germline loops: CDR1 SGHRS, CDR2 YFSETQ. The CDR3 runs to 15 residues. Trimming took 4 bases from V and 2 from J, leaving 13 bases between them. The CDR3, as DNA: TGCGCCAGCAGCCATTCGGGACAAGGCAATCAGCCCCAGCATTTT. Protein: CASSHSGQGNQPQHF.